This T cell receptor (beta chain) appears in the sequencing data of a study of cytomegalovirus exposure and HLA in healthy donors. General study points: Beyond CMV serostatus, there was no information to go on about immune exposure. As a later analysis showed, a missense DCLRE1C variant was linked to trimming of TCR beta V- and J-genes. It was reported in a later analysis that an Asian-associated ancestry cluster showed fewer N-insertions than the approximately 700-donor mean. Rare sequences made up most TCRs, while some public TCRs were found in many donors.

The CDR3 consists of 14 residues. From germline, CDR1 is GTSNPN and CDR2 SVGIG (reference sequence). The ends lost 4 bases at V and 4 bases at J; junction bases unmatched: 7. The PCR ran on 60 Vbeta and 13 Jbeta primers. Profiled with immunoSEQ multiplex PCR; TCRdb holds only in-frame clones, not every one. The table has just over 150,000 clones, about 75% seen once. With regard to this clone: Its target is not known.

The chain joins TRBV30 to TRBJ1-2, with TRBD1 identical over 9 bases. Sequencing was performed on PBMCs. The TCR comes from a female donor in good health and CMV-seronegative. The CDR3 DNA follows: TGTGCCTGGACCCGGGACAGGGTTGTCTATGGCTACACCTTC. This translates into CAWTRDRVVYGYTF.